The T cell receptor beta chain under discussion was sequenced for a study of blood T cells in healthy people across ages (dated by TCRdb to 2015 to 2017). With respect to the entire study: In model experiments, roughly one uniquely barcoded TCR beta cDNA molecule per two T cells was captured by template switching. To track age-related changes in TCR beta repertoire diversity, the study relied on deep sequencing normalized with unique cDNA molecular identifiers. Donors were grouped into four age groups: young (average roughly 17 years), middle-aged (under 40), aged (around 60) and long-lived (approximately 75). To avoid experimental bias, donors of different ages were randomly spread across the sequencing lanes. The study analyzed two additional independent replicas of 1 million unique cDNA reads from the same blood draw for two donors, one aged 18 to 30 and one aged 80 or older. Broad study findings and their caveats: Because the CMV infection status of the donors was unknown, age-related changes in expanded clonotypes may potentially have been confounded. Compared with the aged group, more naive CD4+ T cells, fewer expanded clones and increased TCR diversity were shown by the long-lived group, suggesting age selection. Observed TCR beta diversity per million T cells fell roughly linearly with age, and a significant reduction was already apparent by age about 38. Estimates of total diversity based on one million sequenced T cells were regarded as lower bounds and as underestimates. Since profiling was done on bulk unsorted PBMCs, naive and antigen-experienced compartments could not be conclusively compared. A strong correlation was found between observed TCR beta diversity and the percentage of naive T cells measured by flow cytometry.

Systemically healthy Caucasian individuals from Russia, some 40 in total and aged roughly 6 to 95 years, were included as donors. Roughly 9.5 milliliters of peripheral blood were drawn from each donor into EDTA-treated Vacutainer tubes. Ficoll-Paque density-gradient centrifugation was used to isolate PBMCs, with at least 6.5 million per sample. Total RNA, at least 6 micrograms per sample, was extracted from PBMCs with Trizol reagent. Naive CD45RAhigh/CD27high T cell percentages were measured by flow cytometry on a PBMC aliquot from every donor. The library was built by means of 5' RACE. The sequencing machine was an Illumina HiSeq 2500. The second PCR ran for roughly 7 to 12 cycles and used a J-beta primer mix along with a sample-barcoded 5' primer. A template-switch 5' adaptor carrying 12 random nucleotides introduced a unique molecular identifier onto each TCR beta cDNA molecule. At least 2.5 million CDR3-containing paired-end reads were obtained from each sample. First-strand cDNA was synthesized from all RNA with the Mint cDNA synthesis kit, primed by a TRBC-specific oligonucleotide. Following uracil-DNA glycosylase treatment, a first 18-cycle PCR with universal primers M1SS and BC2_uni_R was performed on all cDNA. In the authors' own workflow: Each sample was normalized by randomly selecting 1 million high-quality reads, each carrying a distinct molecular identifier. Instead of being binned into consensus sequences, reads with shared molecular identifiers were discarded. CDR3 identification, clonotype clustering and error correction used MiTCR with a Q25 quality threshold and the strictest error-elimination algorithm. A nonparametric unseen species model with Euler transformation was used to estimate lower-bound total TCR beta diversity. The public reads were run again by TCRdb, first through fastp at Q25 and then through MiXCR, and only productive beta chains were kept. CDR3 protein sequences are deduplicated, and each keeps its most common genes and DNA. Clone size and V and J calls follow TCRdb, not the original study. The sample table contains around 1,700,000 distinct CDR3 sequences; only one count was recorded for 28% of them. The top ten constitute around 7.7% of the sample.

The CDR3, cysteine through phenylalanine, is 13 amino acids long. Only the CDR3 DNA is retained, 39 bases long and in frame from the first base. For this chain, trimming is 1 base at the V end and 7 bases at the J end, and the number of junction bases without a gene match is 2. According to the germline V gene, CDR1 reads SGHTA and CDR2 reads FQGNSA. Concerning this clonotype itself: Its antigen is unknown. Qualities for individual bases were not recorded, and no much larger clone is one base off.

Rearrangement joined TRBV7-2 to TRBJ2-5; 8 middle bases align to TRBD2. The source is a woman in her 30s in good health. Sequencing was performed on blood. The bases read TGTGCCAGCAGCTTAGATGCGGGAGGGACCCAGTACTTC. This sequence encodes CASSLDAGGTQYF.